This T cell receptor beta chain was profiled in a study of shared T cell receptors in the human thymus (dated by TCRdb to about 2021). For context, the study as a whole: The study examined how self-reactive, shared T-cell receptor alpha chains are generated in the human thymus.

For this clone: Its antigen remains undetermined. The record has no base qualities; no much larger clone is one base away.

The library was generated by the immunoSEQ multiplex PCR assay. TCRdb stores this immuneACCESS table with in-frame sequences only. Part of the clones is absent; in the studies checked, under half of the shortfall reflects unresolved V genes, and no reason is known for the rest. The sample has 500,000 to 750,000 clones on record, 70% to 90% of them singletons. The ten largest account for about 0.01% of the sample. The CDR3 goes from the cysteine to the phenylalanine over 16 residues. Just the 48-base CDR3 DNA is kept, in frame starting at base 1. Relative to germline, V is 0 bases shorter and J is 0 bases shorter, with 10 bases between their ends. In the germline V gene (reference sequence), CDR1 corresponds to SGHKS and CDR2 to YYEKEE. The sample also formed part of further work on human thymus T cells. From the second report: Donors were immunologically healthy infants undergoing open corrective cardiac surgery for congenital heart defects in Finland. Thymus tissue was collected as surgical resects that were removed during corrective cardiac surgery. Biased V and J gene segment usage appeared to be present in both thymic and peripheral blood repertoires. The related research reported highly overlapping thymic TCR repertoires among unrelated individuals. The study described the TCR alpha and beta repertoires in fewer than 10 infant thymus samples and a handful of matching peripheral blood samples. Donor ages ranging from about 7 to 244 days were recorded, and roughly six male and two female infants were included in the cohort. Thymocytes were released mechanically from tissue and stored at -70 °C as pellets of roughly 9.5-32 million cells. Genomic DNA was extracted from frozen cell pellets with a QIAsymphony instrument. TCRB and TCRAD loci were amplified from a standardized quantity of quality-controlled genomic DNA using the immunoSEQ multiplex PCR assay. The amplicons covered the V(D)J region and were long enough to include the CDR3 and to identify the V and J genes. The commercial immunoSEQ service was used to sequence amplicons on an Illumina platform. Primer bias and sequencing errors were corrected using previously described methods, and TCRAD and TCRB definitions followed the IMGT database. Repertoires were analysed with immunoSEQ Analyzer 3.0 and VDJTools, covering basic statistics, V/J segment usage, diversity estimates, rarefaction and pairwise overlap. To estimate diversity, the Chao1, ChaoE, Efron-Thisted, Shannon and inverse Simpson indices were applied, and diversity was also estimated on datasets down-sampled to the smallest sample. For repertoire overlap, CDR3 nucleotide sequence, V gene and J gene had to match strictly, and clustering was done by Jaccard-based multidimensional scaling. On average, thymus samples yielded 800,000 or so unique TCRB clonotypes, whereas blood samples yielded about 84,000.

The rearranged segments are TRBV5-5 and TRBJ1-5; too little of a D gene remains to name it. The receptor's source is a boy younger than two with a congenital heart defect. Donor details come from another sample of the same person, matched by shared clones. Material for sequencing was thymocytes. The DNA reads TGTGCCAGCAGCTTGGAGGGAGATTATAGCAATCAGCCCCAGCATTTT. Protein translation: CASSLEGDYSNQPQHF.